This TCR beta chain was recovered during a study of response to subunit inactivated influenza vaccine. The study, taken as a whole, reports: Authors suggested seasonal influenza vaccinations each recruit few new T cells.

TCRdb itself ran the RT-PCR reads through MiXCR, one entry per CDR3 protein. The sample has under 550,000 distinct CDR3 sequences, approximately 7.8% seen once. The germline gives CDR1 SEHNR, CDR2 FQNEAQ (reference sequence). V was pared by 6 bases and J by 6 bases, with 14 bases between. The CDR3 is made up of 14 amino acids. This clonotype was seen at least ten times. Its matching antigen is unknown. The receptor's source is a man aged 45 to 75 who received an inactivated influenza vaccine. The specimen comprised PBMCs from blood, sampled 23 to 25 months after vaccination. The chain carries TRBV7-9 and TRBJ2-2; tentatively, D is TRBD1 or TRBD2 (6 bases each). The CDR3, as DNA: TGTGCCAGCAGTCGATACAGGGAGGCCGGGGAGCTGTTTTTT. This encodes CASSRYREAGELFF.